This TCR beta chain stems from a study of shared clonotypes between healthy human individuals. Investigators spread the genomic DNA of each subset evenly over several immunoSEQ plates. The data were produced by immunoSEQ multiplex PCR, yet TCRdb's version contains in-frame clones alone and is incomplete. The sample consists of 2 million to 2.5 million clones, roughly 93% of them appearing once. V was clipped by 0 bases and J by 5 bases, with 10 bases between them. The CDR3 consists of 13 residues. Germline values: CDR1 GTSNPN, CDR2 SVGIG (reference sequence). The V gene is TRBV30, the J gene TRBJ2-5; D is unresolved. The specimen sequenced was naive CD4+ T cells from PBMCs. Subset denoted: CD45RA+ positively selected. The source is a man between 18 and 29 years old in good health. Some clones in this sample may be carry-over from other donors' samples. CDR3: CAWSVAHTETQYF. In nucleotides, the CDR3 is TGTGCCTGGAGTGTAGCACACACGGAGACCCAGTACTTC.